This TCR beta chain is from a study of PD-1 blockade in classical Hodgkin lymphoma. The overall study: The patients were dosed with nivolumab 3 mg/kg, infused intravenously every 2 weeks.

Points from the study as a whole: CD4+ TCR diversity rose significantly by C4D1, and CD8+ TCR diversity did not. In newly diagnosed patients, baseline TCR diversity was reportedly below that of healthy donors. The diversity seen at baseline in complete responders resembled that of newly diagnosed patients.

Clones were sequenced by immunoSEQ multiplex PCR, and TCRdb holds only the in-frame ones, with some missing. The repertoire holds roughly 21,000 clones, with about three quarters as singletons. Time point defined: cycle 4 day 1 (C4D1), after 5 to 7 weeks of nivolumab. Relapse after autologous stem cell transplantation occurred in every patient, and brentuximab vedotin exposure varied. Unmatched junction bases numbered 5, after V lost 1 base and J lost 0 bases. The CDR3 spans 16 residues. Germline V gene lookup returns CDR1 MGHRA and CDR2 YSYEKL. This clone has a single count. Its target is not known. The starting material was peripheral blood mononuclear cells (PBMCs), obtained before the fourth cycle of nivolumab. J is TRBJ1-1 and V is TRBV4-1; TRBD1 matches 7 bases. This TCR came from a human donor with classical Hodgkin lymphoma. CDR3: CASSQGTGTVNTEAFF. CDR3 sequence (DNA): TGCGCCAGCAGCCAAGGCACCGGGACAGTGAACACTGAAGCTTTCTTT.